The 19 T cell receptor beta chains presented below share a single source sample, sequenced in a study of a mutant IDH1 vaccine in newly diagnosed glioma. These receptors have no identified antigens. Generated by immunoSEQ multiplex PCR, the TCRdb table keeps only in-frame clones and is missing some. The repertoire holds 55,000 to 65,000 clones, with about four fifths as singletons. Time point denoted: week 11, during vaccination. Vaccinated patients received 300 ug of mutant IDH1 20-mer peptide per dose, with topical imiquimod. The material sequenced was PBMCs, taken from a glioma patient whose treatment included an IDH1 peptide vaccine. Receptors were obtained from a man aged 45-60 years with glioma.

In this sample, this clone turned up a few times. J is TRBJ2-7 and V is TRBV5-1; TRBD2 agrees at 8 bases. Germline V gene sequence: CDR1 SGHRS, CDR2 YFSETQ. There are 15 residues in the CDR3. With V trimmed by 1 base and J by 7 bases, 10 bases remained unmatched. The CDR3 loop reads CASSLYSGRTGEQYF. The CDR3 nucleotides read TGCGCCAGCAGCTTGTACAGCGGGAGAACAGGGGAGCAGTACTTC.

The V and J genes are TRBV11-2 and TRBJ1-1; D gene uncertain. The V end lost 1 base, the J end lost 10 bases, and 7 bases lay between the germline ends. The CDR3 extends over 11 amino acids. Per the germline V gene, CDR1 is SGHAT and CDR2 is FQNNGV. The CDR3 DNA follows: TGTGCCAGCAGCTTAGCCGAGGGAGCTTTCTTT. This codes for CASSLAEGAFF.

The chain combines TRBV5-1 with TRBJ1-1; D ambiguous. The CDR3 contains 13 residues. V was cut by 2 bases and J by 3 bases, with 8 bases left in between. CDR1 is SGHRS and CDR2 is YFSETQ in the germline V gene. As DNA, the CDR3 is TGCGCCAGCAGCTTCGGTGGGGACACTGAAGCTTTCTTT. Translating gives CASSFGGDTEAFF.

The chain is built from TRBV5-4 and TRBJ1-1, with TRBD1 as a possible D gene (6 bases). Trimming took 1 base from V and 4 from J, leaving 8 bases between them. Looked up from germline, CDR1 is SGHNT and CDR2 is YYREEE (reference sequence). This CDR3 is 13 amino acids long. CDR3: CASSLKGGTEAFF. In DNA, the CDR3 is TGTGCCAGCAGCTTGAAGGGGGGCACTGAAGCTTTCTTT.

The chain has TRBV9 and TRBJ2-2; 9 positions match TRBD1. Germline loops: CDR1 SGDLS, CDR2 YYNGEE. This CDR3 contains 15 residues. V shed 2 bases and J 5 bases; nucleotides not matched to a gene: 4. CDR3 sequence (DNA): TGTGCCAGCAGCGTCCGGGACAGGGTTACCGGGGAGCTGTTTTTT. Its protein is CASSVRDRVTGELFF.

V and J are TRBV10-3 and TRBJ1-3; D unclear. This CDR3 contains 15 residues. The germline gives CDR1 ENHRY, CDR2 SYGVKD. V lost 3 bases and J 0 bases, leaving 9 bases between the germline ends. DNA of the CDR3: TGTGCCATCAGTGACAAGGGAGACTCTGGAAACACCATATATTTT. It is translated as CAISDKGDSGNTIYF.

This clone was seen only a few times. The rearrangement joins TRBV7-2 to TRBJ1-5; D is ambiguous. The CDR3 loop spans 13 amino acids. Trimming left V 4 bases short and J 1 base short, with 5 bases between. Germline-derived CDR1 and CDR2 are SGHTA and FQGNSA. CDR3 protein: CASSSGSNQPQHF. The CDR3 DNA sequence: TGTGCCAGCAGCTCGGGGAGCAATCAGCCCCAGCATTTT.

V usage is TRBV7-9 and J usage is TRBJ2-7; D remains ambiguous. The CDR3 extends over 12 amino acids. Germline V gene data show CDR1 as SEHNR and CDR2 as FQNEAQ (reference sequence). Deletions cut 6 bases from V and 2 bases from J, with 8 bases between. The CDR3 DNA reads as TGTGCCAGCAGTAAAACAACCTACGAGCAGTACTTC. It encodes CASSKTTYEQYF.

This clone was seen a few times. The V gene is TRBV4-1, the J gene TRBJ2-7; no firm D call. The CDR3 covers 14 residues. The V gene lost 2 bases and the J gene lost 6 bases, with 14 bases spanning the gap. Germline V gives CDR1 MGHRA, CDR2 YSYEKL. CDR3 region: CASSQPWDSREQYF. For the CDR3, the DNA is TGCGCCAGCAGCCAACCCTGGGATAGCCGCGAGCAGTACTTC.

CDR3 sequence (DNA): TGTGCCAGCCTGTCTCTCCGGCAAACTCCGGGACCTGAAGCTTTCTTT. It yields the protein CASLSLRQTPGPEAFF. The chain employs TRBV27 and TRBJ1-1, with D perhaps TRBD1 (5 bases). This CDR3 has 16 amino acids. The V and J ends lost 8 bases and 6 bases respectively, with 25 bases between them. Germline V gives CDR1 MNHEY, CDR2 SMNVEV (reference sequence).

V is TRBV5-4 and J is TRBJ2-1; D unresolved. Germline values: CDR1 SGHNT, CDR2 YYREEE (reference sequence). CDR3 length: 14 residues. Trimming stripped 6 bases from V and 0 bases from J, with 10 bases between. Written as DNA, the CDR3 is TGTGCCAGCACCCTTTTGAGCTCCTACAATGAGCAGTTCTTC. It is translated as CASTLLSSYNEQFF.

The chain carries TRBV27 and TRBJ2-5; D is uncertain. The CDR3 loop spans 13 amino acids. Germline-derived CDR1 and CDR2 are MNHEY and SMNVEV (reference sequence). V dropped 6 bases and J dropped 5 bases, with 13 bases sitting between them. DNA of the CDR3: TGTGCCAGCAGCCGCGAATACTGGGAGACCCAGTACTTC. Translating it yields CASSREYWETQYF.

This clone has just one count. In nucleotides, the CDR3 is TGTGCCAGCAGCTTAGGAGGGGTGGCCAAAAACATTCAGTACTTC. This translates into CASSLGGVAKNIQYF. The chain carries TRBV7-2 and TRBJ2-4; the D gene could be TRBD1 or TRBD2 (5 bases each). This CDR3 has 15 residues. Trimming pared 1 base from V and 1 base from J, leaving 8 bases between. Germline V gene sequence: CDR1 SGHTA, CDR2 FQGNSA.

The V call is TRBV7-8, the J call TRBJ2-4, with 14 bases matching TRBD2. The CDR3 loop spans 21 amino acids. The germline gives CDR1 SGHVS, CDR2 FQNEAQ. V gave up 2 bases and J gave up 0 bases; unmatched junction bases: 12. In DNA, the CDR3 is TGTGCCAGCAGCTTAAACCGACTAGCGGGAGGGGTCAATTTAGCCAAAAACATTCAGTACTTC. It encodes CASSLNRLAGGVNLAKNIQYF.

V gene TRBV19 combines with J gene TRBJ1-5; D gene unclear. The CDR3 spans 15 residues. The germline gives CDR1 LNHDA, CDR2 SQIVND (reference sequence). Trimming removed 5 bases from V and 5 bases from J, with 16 bases in between. CDR3: CASSGRLEIYQPQHF. The CDR3 nucleotides read TGTGCCAGTAGTGGCAGGTTGGAGATCTATCAGCCCCAGCATTTT. Full variable domain (missing parts from reference TRBV19 and TRBJ1-5): DGGITQSPKYLFRKEGQNVTLSCEQNLNHDAMYWYRQDPGQGLRLIYYSQIVNDFQKGDIAEGYSVSREKKESFPLTVTSAQKNPTAFYLCASSGRLEIYQPQHFGDGTRLSIL.

This clone was picked up one time. The chain joins TRBV5-1 to TRBJ1-1, with D perhaps matching TRBD1 (5 bases). Germline CDR1 is SGHRS and CDR2 is YFSETQ. This CDR3 is built from 14 residues. Between the trimmed V and J ends, which lost 4 bases and 1 base, there was a span of 11 bases. CDR3 protein: CASSGPGGNTEAFF. CDR3 bases: TGCGCCAGCAGCGGTCCTGGGGGGAACACTGAAGCTTTCTTT.

V usage is TRBV19 and J usage is TRBJ2-7, with 8 nucleotides matching TRBD1. The CDR3 contains 13 residues. The trim removed 5 bases at V and 3 bases at J, leaving 3 bases unmatched. CDR1 and CDR2 from the germline V gene are LNHDA and SQIVND (reference sequence). DNA of the CDR3: TGTGCCAGTAGTGCAGGGACAGGCTACGAGCAGTACTTC. It is translated as CASSAGTGYEQYF.

The table lists this clone with a few counts. The chain carries TRBV29-1 and TRBJ1-1; D is ambiguous. The germline gives CDR1 SQVTM, CDR2 ANQGSEA. V lost 6 bases and J 1 base, leaving 9 bases between the germline ends. This CDR3 comprises 12 residues. This chain's CDR3 is CSVWMENTEAFF. In DNA form, the CDR3 reads TGCAGCGTGTGGATGGAGAACACTGAAGCTTTCTTT.

On this clone: Sequence at one end of the junction differs from germline and may be a read error. CDR3 sequence (DNA): TGTGCTAGCAGCAGGGACAGCACCACAGATACGCAGTATTTT. It yields the protein CASSRDSTTDTQYF. The chain has TRBV7-7 and TRBJ2-3, with 7 bases lining up with TRBD1. CDR1 is SSHAT and CDR2 is FNYEAQ in the germline V gene (reference sequence). The CDR3 loop spans 14 amino acids.